These 10 T cell receptor beta chains share one sample of origin, sequenced in a study of OX40 agonist ivuxolimab in advanced cancers. TCRdb's copy holds only in-frame clones and misses some; the assay was immunoSEQ multiplex PCR. The sample includes 30,000 or so clones, roughly 83% of them seen just once. This specimen consisted of CD4+ or CD8+ T cells sorted from blood, obtained in a trial of the OX40 agonist ivuxolimab. The receptors were sampled from an adult with an advanced solid tumor such as melanoma, head and neck, liver or kidney cancer.

The V call is TRBV18, the J call TRBJ2-5; D is undetermined. Between the trimmed V and J ends, which lost 3 bases and 0 bases, there was a span of 14 bases. The CDR3 contains 16 residues. Germline CDR1 and CDR2: KGHSH and LQKENI. The CDR3 nucleotides are TGTGCCAGCTCACCTCGGGCCTATATGTACCAAGAGACCCAGTACTTC. Translating gives CASSPRAYMYQETQYF.

This chain links TRBV4-3 with TRBJ1-1; D is unclear. Germline V gene lookup returns CDR1 LGHNA and CDR2 YSLEER. Trimming took off 0 bases at V and 1 base at J, with 15 bases between the two ends. The CDR3 has 17 amino acids. The CDR3 loop reads CASSQDWIPGRNTEAFF. The DNA of the CDR3 is TGCGCCAGCAGCCAAGACTGGATCCCTGGCAGGAACACTGAAGCTTTCTTT.

This clone is a singleton in its sample. The chain joins TRBV7-9 to TRBJ2-1; 7 nucleotides align to TRBD1. Germline V lookup: CDR1 SEHNR, CDR2 FQNEAQ (reference sequence). CDR3 length: 14 residues. Trimming took 7 bases from V and 3 from J; bases not matched to a gene: 6. CDR3 loop: CASTPAGGYNEQFF. The CDR3 DNA reads TGTGCCAGCACCCCGGCAGGGGGCTACAATGAGCAGTTCTTC.

This clone has just one count. The rearrangement uses TRBV29-1 and TRBJ1-2, with no clear D. CDR3 size: 13 residues. Per the germline V gene, CDR1 is SQVTM and CDR2 is ANQGSEA. Trimming took 0 bases from V and 7 from J, leaving 12 bases between them. CDR3 in amino acids: CSVEDQLSPGYTF. The CDR3, as DNA: TGCAGCGTTGAAGACCAACTGTCTCCTGGCTACACCTTC.

V gene TRBV6-6 combines with J gene TRBJ2-2; D assignment may be TRBD1 or TRBD2 (5 bases each). Trimming cost V 2 bases and J 6 bases, with 10 bases left between them. CDR3 length equals 14 residues. The germline CDR1 and CDR2 sequences are MNHNY and SVGAGI (reference sequence). The CDR3 bases are TGTGCCAGCAGTTACCTCCTGGGGGCCGGGGAGCTGTTTTTT. Its translation is CASSYLLGAGELFF.

The CDR3 region has the DNA TGCGCCAGCAGCTTCTCTGGGGTAGACGAGCAGTACTTC. This encodes CASSFSGVDEQYF. V and J are TRBV5-1 and TRBJ2-7; D is unclear. V lost 2 bases to trimming and J lost 5 bases, with 11 bases between them. The CDR3 spans 13 residues. Germline V gene lookup returns CDR1 SGHRS and CDR2 YFSETQ. The full variable domain, with the rest looked up from reference TRBV5-1 and TRBJ2-7, is KAGVTQTPRYLIKTRGQQVTLSCSPISGHRSVSWYQQTPGQGLQFLFEYFSETQRNKGNFPGRFSGRQFSNSRSEMNVSTLELGDSALYLCASSFSGVDEQYFGPGTRLTVT.

By sample fraction, this clone is medium-sized. The chain combines TRBV9 with TRBJ2-3; D gene uncertain. The CDR3 extends over 13 amino acids. CDR1 is SGDLS and CDR2 is YYNGEE in the germline V gene. Trimming took off 4 bases at V and 0 bases at J, with 6 bases between the two ends. CDR3 in DNA: TGTGCCAGCAGCCCTTCCAGCACAGATACGCAGTATTTT. Its translation is CASSPSSTDTQYF.

The chain recombines TRBV27 with TRBJ2-5; tentative D call: TRBD2 (7 bases). Germline V gives CDR1 MNHEY, CDR2 SMNVEV (reference sequence). V lost 4 bases and J lost 5, with 29 bases in between. This CDR3 comprises 19 residues. This CDR3 reads CASSSWALGGGRTQETQYF. CDR3 nucleotides: TGTGCCAGCAGTTCTTGGGCCCTTGGGGGGGGGCGGACCCAGGAGACCCAGTACTTC.

The gene calls are TRBV6-1 and TRBJ1-5; D is undetermined. Germline V gene sequence: CDR1 MNHNS, CDR2 SASEGT. This CDR3 contains 14 residues. The V end lost 3 bases, the J end lost 2 bases, and 8 bases lay between the germline ends. Written as DNA, the CDR3 is TGTGCCAGCAGTGAGGGCCTTGGCAATCAGCCCCAGCATTTT. Its translation: CASSEGLGNQPQHF.

This clone turned up a few times. V gene TRBV30 combines with J gene TRBJ2-4; no clear D gene. Germline V gene sequence: CDR1 GTSNPN, CDR2 SVGIG (reference sequence). V shed 1 base and J shed 5 bases, with 6 bases lying between them. This CDR3 region has 12 residues. CDR3 sequence: CAWSDHENIQYF. The CDR3 DNA sequence: TGTGCCTGGAGTGACCATGAAAACATTCAGTACTTC.